These 5 T cell receptor beta chains came from one sample sequenced in a study of Graves' ophthalmopathy and Graves' hyperthyroidism. TCR beta CDR3 regions were amplified from RNA transcripts. In the first round, RT-PCR was carried out with HTBI primers, and a multiplex PCR formed the second round. TCRdb recomputed calls from the multiplex PCR reads with MiXCR, one row per CDR3 protein. Of roughly 1.1 million distinct CDR3 sequences listed, less than 45% are singletons. The sample was peripheral blood or thyroid tissue (not recorded which). Receptors originate from an adult man with Graves' hyperthyroidism.

The J gene is TRBJ2-5, the V gene TRBV25-1, with D possibly TRBD2 on 6 matching bases. V was cut by 4 bases and J by 5 bases, with 17 bases left in between. Germline assignment: CDR1 MGHDK and CDR2 SYGVNS. The CDR3 runs 15 residues. This CDR3 is CASSGGLDYNETQYF. CDR3 nucleotides: TGTGCCAGCAGTGGAGGACTGGACTACAATGAGACCCAGTACTTC.

V is TRBV3-1 and J is TRBJ2-7; 9 bases agree with TRBD2. Germline assignment: CDR1 LGHDT and CDR2 YNNKEL (reference sequence). This CDR3 region has 15 residues. V dropped 1 base and J dropped 3; count of bases not matched to a gene: 4. The CDR3 protein is CASSQASGTYYEQYF. CDR3 nucleotides: TGTGCCAGCAGCCAAGCTAGCGGGACGTACTACGAGCAGTACTTC.

This chain links TRBV11-2 with TRBJ2-7; TRBD1 matches at 11 bases. The V gene's germline CDR1 is SGHAT and CDR2 FQNNGV. The V gene end was trimmed by 6 bases and the J gene end by 2 bases; junction bases not matched to a gene: 9. The CDR3 spans 16 residues. CDR3 sequence (DNA): TGTGCCAGCAGTCAATCCCCGGGACAGGGGGCCTACGAGCAGTACTTC. It specifies CASSQSPGQGAYEQYF.

The table lists this clonotype with a count of one. The CDR3 DNA reads TGTGCCAGCACGGGACACTCAACCTACGAGCAGTACTTC. Translated: CASTGHSTYEQYF. The rearrangement uses TRBV10-3 and TRBJ2-7, with a weak D call TRBD1 (6 bases). The CDR3 covers 13 residues. V was shortened by 10 bases and J by 2 bases, with 15 bases between the two germline ends. Germline V CDR1 and CDR2: ENHRY, SYGVKD.

This clonotype was detected only a few times. The chain couples TRBV7-9 to TRBJ2-2; D is possibly TRBD1 or TRBD2 (5 bases each). The CDR3 is 17 amino acids. Germline values: CDR1 SEHNR, CDR2 FQNEAQ (reference sequence). V gave up 2 bases and J gave up 2 bases, with 15 bases separating them. This CDR3 is CASSLRGQTGNTGELFF. In nucleotides, the CDR3 is TGTGCCAGCAGCTTACGGGGCCAGACCGGAAACACCGGGGAGCTGTTTTTT.